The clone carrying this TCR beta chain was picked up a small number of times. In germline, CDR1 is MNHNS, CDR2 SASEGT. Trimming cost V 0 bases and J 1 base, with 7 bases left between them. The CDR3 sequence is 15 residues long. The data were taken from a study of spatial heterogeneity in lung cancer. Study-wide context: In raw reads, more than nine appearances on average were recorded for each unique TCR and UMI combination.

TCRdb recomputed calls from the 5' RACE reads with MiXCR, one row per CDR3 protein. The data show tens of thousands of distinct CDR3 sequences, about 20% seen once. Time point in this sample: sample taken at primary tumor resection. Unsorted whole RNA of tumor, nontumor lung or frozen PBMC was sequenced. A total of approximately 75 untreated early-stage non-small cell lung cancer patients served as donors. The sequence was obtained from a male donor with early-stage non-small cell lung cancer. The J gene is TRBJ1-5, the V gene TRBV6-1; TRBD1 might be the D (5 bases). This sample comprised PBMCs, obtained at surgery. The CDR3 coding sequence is TGTGCCAGCAGTGAAGCTGGGGGAAGCAATCAGCCCCAGCATTTT. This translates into CASSEAGGSNQPQHF.